This T cell receptor (beta chain) was sequenced for a study of OX40 agonist ivuxolimab in advanced cancers. About the study: Patients receiving dose escalation had hepatocellular carcinoma, melanoma, renal cell or head and neck cancer. Aged roughly 23 to 90 with a mean of approximately 60 years, they were around 83% male. General observations from the study: A proportion of nonresponders additionally exhibited low normalized T-cell clonal expansion. CD8+ T cells were the subset that, on average, had more expanded clones than CD4+.

As concerns this clone: Its specificity is not known.

Method: immunoSEQ multiplex PCR; TCRdb's copy keeps in-frame clones and lacks some. Of some 60,000 clones listed, roughly nine tenths are singletons. The sequences come from CD4+ or CD8+ T cells sorted from blood, collected in a trial of the OX40 agonist ivuxolimab. The TCR comes from an adult with an advanced solid tumor such as melanoma, head and neck, liver or kidney cancer.

Here the CDR3 reads CASSPGGSGRGEQYF. The CDR3 coding sequence is TGTGCCAGCAGCCCGGGGGGTAGCGGGAGAGGTGAGCAGTACTTC. The V call is TRBV7-2, the J call TRBJ2-7; 9 bases map to TRBD2. V lost 5 bases to trimming and J lost 7 bases; unmatched junction nucleotides: 12. Looked up from germline, CDR1 is SGHTA and CDR2 is FQGNSA. This CDR3 has 15 residues.